This TCR beta chain was sequenced for a study of blood T cell repertoires in COVID-19. Overall study context: Material from acute and convalescent COVID-19 was sourced from the United States, Italy and Spain. Sample material is recorded as cDNA or gDNA derived from T cells, B-cell-depleted T cells, or PBMCs.

CDR1 is MDHEN and CDR2 is SYDVKM in the germline V gene. V lost 7 bases to trimming and J lost 4 bases, with 13 bases between them. The CDR3 contains 13 residues. Original methodology: Researchers report that nucleated cell counts were estimated from reference gene primer amplification. This table comes from immunoSEQ multiplex PCR, and its TCRdb copy is limited to in-frame clones, with some not included. V and J calls and clone size follow that table, whereas D and trimming were derived from the DNA. The data show under 100,000 clones, with 80% seen just once and around 12% held by the top ten. The origin of this receptor is a woman aged 40 to 55 with active or convalescent COVID-19. The chain recombines TRBV28 with TRBJ1-1; no definite D call. The material sequenced was peripheral blood. CDR3 region: CASKPTRSTEAFF. DNA for the CDR3: TGTGCCAGCAAGCCGACCCGGAGCACTGAAGCTTTCTTT.